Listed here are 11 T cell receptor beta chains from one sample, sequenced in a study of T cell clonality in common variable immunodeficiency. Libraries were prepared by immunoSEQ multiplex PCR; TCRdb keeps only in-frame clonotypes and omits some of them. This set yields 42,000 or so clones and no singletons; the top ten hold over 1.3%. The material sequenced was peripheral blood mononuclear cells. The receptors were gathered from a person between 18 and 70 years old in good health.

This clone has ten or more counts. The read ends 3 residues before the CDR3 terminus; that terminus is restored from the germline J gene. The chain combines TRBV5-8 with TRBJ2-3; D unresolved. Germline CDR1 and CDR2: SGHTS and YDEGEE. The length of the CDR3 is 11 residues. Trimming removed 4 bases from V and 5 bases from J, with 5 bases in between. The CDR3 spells CASSPRDTQYF. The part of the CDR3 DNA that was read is TGTGCCAGCAGCCCCAGAGATACG. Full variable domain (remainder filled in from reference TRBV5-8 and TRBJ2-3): EAGVTQSPTHLIKTRGQQATLRCSPISGHTSVYWYQQALGLGLQFLLWYDEGEERNRGNFPPRFSGRQFPNYSSELNVNALELEDSALYLCASSPRDTQYFGPGTRLTVL.

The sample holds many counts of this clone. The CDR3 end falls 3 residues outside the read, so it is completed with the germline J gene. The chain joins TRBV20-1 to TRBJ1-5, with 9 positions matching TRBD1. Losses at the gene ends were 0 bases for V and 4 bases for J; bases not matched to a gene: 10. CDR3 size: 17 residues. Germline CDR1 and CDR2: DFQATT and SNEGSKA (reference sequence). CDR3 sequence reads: CSARDFRTGATNQPQHF. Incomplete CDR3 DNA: TGCAGTGCTAGAGATTTCCGGACAGGGGCTACTAATCAGCCC.

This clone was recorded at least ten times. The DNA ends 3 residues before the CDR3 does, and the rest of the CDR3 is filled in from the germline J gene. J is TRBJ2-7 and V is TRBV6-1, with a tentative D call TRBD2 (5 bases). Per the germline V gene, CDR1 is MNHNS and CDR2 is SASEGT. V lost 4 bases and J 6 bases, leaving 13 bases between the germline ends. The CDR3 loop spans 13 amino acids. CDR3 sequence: CASSVVLAGEQYF. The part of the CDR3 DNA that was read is TGTGCCAGCAGTGTCGTTCTAGCAGGCGAG.

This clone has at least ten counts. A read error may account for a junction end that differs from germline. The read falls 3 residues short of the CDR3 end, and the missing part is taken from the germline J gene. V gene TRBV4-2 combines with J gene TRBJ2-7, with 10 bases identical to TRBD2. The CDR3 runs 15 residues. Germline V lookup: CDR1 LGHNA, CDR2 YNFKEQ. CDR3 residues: CASSQDASGGYEQYF. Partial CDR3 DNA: TGCGCCAGCAGCCAAGACGCTAGCGGGGGATACGAG.

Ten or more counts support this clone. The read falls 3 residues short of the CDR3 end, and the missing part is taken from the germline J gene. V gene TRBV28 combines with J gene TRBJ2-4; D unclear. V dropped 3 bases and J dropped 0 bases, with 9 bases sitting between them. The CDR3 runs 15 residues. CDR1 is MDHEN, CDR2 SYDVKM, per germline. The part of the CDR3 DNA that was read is TGTGCCAGCAGTTTTTCCGGTGTAGCCAAAAACATT. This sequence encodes CASSFSGVAKNI. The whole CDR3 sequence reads CASSFSGVAKNIQYF. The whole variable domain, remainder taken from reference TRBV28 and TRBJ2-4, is DVKVTQSSRYLVKRTGEKVFLECVQDMDHENMFWYRQDPGLGLRLIYFSYDVKMKEKGDIPEGYSVSREKKERFSLILESASTNQTSMYLCASSFSGVAKNIQYFGAGTRLSVL.

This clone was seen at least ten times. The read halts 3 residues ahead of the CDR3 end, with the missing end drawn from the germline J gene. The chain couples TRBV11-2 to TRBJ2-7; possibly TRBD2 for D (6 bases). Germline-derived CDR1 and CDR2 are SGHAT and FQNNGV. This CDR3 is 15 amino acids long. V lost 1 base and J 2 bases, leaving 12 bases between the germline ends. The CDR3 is CASSLVYGGTYEQYF. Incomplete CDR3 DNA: TGTGCCAGCAGCTTAGTTTACGGCGGGACCTACGAG.

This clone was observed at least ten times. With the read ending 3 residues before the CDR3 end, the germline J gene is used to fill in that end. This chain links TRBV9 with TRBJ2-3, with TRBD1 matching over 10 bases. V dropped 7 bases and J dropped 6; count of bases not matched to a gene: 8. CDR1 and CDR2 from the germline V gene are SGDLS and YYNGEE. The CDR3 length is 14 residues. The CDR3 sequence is CASSPGQGTDTQYF. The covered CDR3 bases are TGTGCCAGCTCACCGGGACAGGGGACGGATACG. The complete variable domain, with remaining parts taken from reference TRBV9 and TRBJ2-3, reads DSGVTQTPKHLITATGQRVTLRCSPRSGDLSVYWYQQSLDQGLQFLIQYYNGEERAKGNILERFSAQQFPDLHSELNLSSLELGDSALYFCASSPGQGTDTQYFGPGTRLTVL.

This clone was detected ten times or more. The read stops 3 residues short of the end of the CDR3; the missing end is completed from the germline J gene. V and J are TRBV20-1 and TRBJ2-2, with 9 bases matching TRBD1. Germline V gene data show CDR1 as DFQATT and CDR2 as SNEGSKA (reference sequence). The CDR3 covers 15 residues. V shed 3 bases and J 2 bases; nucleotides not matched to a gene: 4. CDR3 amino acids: CSARDRGPNTGELFF. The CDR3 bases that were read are TGCAGTGCTAGGGACAGGGGACCTAACACCGGGGAG.

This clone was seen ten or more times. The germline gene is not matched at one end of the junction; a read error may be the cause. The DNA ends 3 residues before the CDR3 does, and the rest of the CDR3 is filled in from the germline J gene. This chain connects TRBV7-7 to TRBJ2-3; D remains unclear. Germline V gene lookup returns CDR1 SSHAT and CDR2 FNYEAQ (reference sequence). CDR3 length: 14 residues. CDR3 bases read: TGTGCTAGCAGCAGGCCCGTGGGCGCGGATACG. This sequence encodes CASSRPVGADT. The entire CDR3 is CASSRPVGADTQYF.

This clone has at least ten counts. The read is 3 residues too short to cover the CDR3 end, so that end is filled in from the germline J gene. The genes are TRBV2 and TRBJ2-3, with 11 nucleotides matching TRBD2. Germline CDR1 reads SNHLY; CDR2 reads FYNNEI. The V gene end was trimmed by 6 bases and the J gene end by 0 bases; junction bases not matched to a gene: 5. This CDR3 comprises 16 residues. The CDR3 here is CASRQRTSGSTDTQYF. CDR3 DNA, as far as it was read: TGTGCCAGCAGACAACGGACTAGCGGGAGCACAGATACG.

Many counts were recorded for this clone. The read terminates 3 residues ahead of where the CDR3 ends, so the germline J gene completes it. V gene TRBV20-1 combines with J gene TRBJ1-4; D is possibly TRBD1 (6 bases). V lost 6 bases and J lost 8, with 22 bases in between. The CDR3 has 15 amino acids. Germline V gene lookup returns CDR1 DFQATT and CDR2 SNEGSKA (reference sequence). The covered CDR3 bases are TGCAGTGCCATCAGCATGGACAGCCGAAGAGAAAAA. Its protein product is CSAISMDSRREK. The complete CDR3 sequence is CSAISMDSRREKLFF.